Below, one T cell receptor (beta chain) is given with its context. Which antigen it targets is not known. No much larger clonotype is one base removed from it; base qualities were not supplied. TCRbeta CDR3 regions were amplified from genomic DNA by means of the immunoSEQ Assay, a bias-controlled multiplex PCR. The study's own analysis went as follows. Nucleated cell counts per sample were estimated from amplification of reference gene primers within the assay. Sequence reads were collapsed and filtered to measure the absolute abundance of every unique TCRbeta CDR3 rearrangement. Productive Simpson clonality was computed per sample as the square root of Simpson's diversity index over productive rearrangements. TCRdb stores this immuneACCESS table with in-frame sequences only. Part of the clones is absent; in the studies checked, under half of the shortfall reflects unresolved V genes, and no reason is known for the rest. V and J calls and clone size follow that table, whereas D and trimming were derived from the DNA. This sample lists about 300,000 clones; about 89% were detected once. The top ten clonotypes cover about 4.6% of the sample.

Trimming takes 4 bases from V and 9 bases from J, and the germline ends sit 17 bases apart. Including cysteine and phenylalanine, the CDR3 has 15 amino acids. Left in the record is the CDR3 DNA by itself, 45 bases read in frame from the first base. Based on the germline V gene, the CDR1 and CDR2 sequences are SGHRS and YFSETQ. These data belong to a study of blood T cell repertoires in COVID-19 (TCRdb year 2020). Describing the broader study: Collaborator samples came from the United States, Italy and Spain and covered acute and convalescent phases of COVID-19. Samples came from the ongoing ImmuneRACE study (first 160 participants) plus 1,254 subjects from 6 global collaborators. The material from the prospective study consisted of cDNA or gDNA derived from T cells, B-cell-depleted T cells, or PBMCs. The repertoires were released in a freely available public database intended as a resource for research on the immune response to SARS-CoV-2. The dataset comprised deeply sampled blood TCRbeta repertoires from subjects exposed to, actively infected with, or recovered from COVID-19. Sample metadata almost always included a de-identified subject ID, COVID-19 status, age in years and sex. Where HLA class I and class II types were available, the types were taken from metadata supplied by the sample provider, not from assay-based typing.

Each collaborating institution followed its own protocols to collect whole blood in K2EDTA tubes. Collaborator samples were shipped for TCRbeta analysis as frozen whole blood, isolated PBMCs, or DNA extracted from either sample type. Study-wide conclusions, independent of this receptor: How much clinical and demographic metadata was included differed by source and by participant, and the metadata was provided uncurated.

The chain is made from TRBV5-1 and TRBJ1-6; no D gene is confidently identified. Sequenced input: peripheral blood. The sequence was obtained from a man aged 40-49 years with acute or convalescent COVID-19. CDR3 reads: CASSASGIGSSPLHF. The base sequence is TGCGCCAGCAGCGCCTCGGGGATTGGAAGTTCACCCCTCCACTTT.